The TCR beta chain under discussion was sequenced for a study of PD-1 blockade in classical Hodgkin lymphoma (dated by TCRdb to the early 2020s). Regarding the complete study: Nivolumab dosing was 3 mg/kg intravenously every 2 weeks, continuing until either disease progression or unacceptable toxicity. The study used TCR beta sequencing and CyTOF to define a peripheral blood immune signature of response to PD-1 blockade in classical Hodgkin lymphoma.

According to the study, the label for this sample's time point signals: cycle 2 day 1 (C2D1) of nivolumab. Every trial patient had relapsed after autologous stem cell transplantation, and cohorts A, B and C differed in prior brentuximab vedotin exposure. The trial cohort included 56 patients with relapsed/refractory classical Hodgkin lymphoma, and each patient had a best overall response of complete response, partial response or progressive disease. In the multi-cohort phase II CheckMate 205 trial, trial patients received single-agent nivolumab. Best overall response was determined by an independent review committee according to the 2007 International Working Group response criteria. PBMCs from the trial were collected at three points: immediately before nivolumab initiation (C1D1), and during therapy at cycle 2 day 1 and cycle 4 day 1. Peripheral blood was collected in 8 mL Vacutainer Cell Preparation Tubes, from which PBMCs were isolated by centrifugation and then cryopreserved.

This clone appeared a few times. Its cognate antigen has yet to be identified. Within one base of it there is no much larger clone, and no base qualities were kept. The junction carries 9 bases between V and J, which are trimmed by 6 bases and 0 bases respectively. There are 13 amino acids in the CDR3, from cysteine to phenylalanine inclusive. CDR3 DNA only is kept here, 39 bases in frame from base 1. CDR1 and CDR2 (SGHAT, FQNNGV) derive from the germline V gene. The Qiagen DNeasy kit was used to extract genomic DNA from unsorted PBMCs and from the negatively selected CD4+ and CD8+ fractions. TCR beta CDR3 regions were amplified by immunoSEQ multiplex PCR using primers annealing to V and J segments. Amplification bias was minimized using a synthetic immune receptor repertoire, and residual bias was removed computationally after sequencing. Processing in the source paper ran as follows. Custom Python scripts were used to quantify repertoire diversity as the Shannon entropy index. Unsorted, CD4+ and CD8+ repertoires were analyzed separately, except in combined analyses where CD4+ and CD8+ sequences were merged in silico. Clonal expansion was defined as a frequency increase of at least 2-fold after treatment compared with C1D1, and clones undetected at baseline were assigned a pseudocount of 0.5. Clones with 0 or 1 copy at C1D1 were classified as singleton clones, and clones with 2 or more copies were classified as non-singleton clones. Clones expanded in unsorted samples were assigned a CD4+, CD8+ or unknown annotation through matching of protein sequences in sorted samples from the same patient. Wilcoxon tests on paired samples were used to test changes in diversity from C1D1 to C4D1. The table was pulled from immuneACCESS by TCRdb, which kept in-frame rearrangements only. Such tables lose some clones; where checked, under half of the loss comes from unresolved V genes, and the rest has no known cause. The DNA gave D and trimming, while V, J and clone size come from that table. The sample data list about 30,000 clones, and 71% of these were observed just once. Of the sample, 2.5% to 3.5% falls within the top ten clones.

Summary of the overall study and its limitations: Trial patients achieving complete response had baseline diversity similar to newly diagnosed patients, whereas partial responders and progressors had significantly lower diversity. The study was limited to a single clinical trial cohort, and causes of repertoire differences, possibly disease activity or prior therapy, remained undefined. Newly diagnosed patients were reported to have lower baseline TCR diversity than healthy donors, and relapsed/refractory patients were reported to have lower baseline TCR diversity still. Lower diversity was seen in patients whose nivolumab began less than 1 year after ASCT, and these patients were left out of later analyses so that immune reconstitution would not confound the results. A significant rise by C4D1 was seen in CD4+ but not CD8+ TCR diversity (p=0.0027 vs p=0.16), with the rise being most apparent in complete responders (p=0.02).

The receptor was isolated from a human donor with classical Hodgkin lymphoma. This sample comprised peripheral blood mononuclear cells (PBMCs), obtained before the second cycle of nivolumab. The chain is encoded by TRBV11-2 joined to TRBJ2-7; the D gene remains uncertain. The encoded CDR3 is CASSSLSSYEQYF. The nucleotide sequence reads as follows: TGTGCCAGCAGTTCACTTAGCTCCTACGAGCAGTACTTC.